The 10 T cell receptor beta chains reported below all come from one sample, sequenced in a study of T cells in Graves' hyperthyroidism and ophthalmopathy. TCR beta CDR3 regions were amplified from RNA. A set of HTBI primers served as the primers for a first-round RT-PCR of the TCR CDR3. One entry per CDR3 protein results from TCRdb running MiXCR on the multiplex PCR reads. Of 480,000 or so distinct CDR3 sequences in the sample, about 46% are singletons; the top ten hold about 40%. Sample: peripheral blood or thyroid tissue (not recorded which). These receptors were obtained from an adult woman with Graves' disease, either hyperthyroidism or ophthalmopathy (not recorded which).

This clonotype was detected many times. The chain has TRBV20-1 and TRBJ2-5; D is unclear. The CDR3 loop spans 13 amino acids. V gave up 1 base and J gave up 1 base, with 7 bases separating them. Germline V gives CDR1 DFQATT, CDR2 SNEGSKA (reference sequence). This CDR3 reads CSARGLSQETQYF. As DNA, the CDR3 is TGCAGTGCTAGAGGTTTATCCCAAGAGACCCAGTACTTC.

This clonotype was seen more than once but under ten times. J is TRBJ2-2 and V is TRBV9, with D possibly matching TRBD2 (5 bases). CDR3 size: 15 residues. CDR1 and CDR2 (germline): SGDLS, YYNGEE. The V end lost 0 bases, the J end lost 6 bases, and 12 bases lay between the germline ends. In nucleotides, the CDR3 is TGTGCCAGCAGCGTAGTAACGGGCGGGTCCGGGGAGCTGTTTTTT. Protein product: CASSVVTGGSGELFF.

Remarks on this clonotype: This may arise from a read error, as a much more abundant clone is one base away. This chain connects TRBV27 to TRBJ1-6; 9 positions agree with TRBD1. Germline CDR1 MNHEY, CDR2 SMNVEV (reference sequence). The CDR3 is 14 amino acids. The CDR3 sequence is CASRGTGRGSPLYF. Here the CDR3 DNA reads TGTGCCAGCAGGGGGACAGGGCGAGGGTCACCCCTCTACTTT.

V is TRBV11-2 and J is TRBJ1-1; tentative D call: TRBD1 (6 bases). CDR1 is SGHAT and CDR2 is FQNNGV in the germline V gene. Trimming cost V 6 bases and J 2 bases, with 16 bases left between them. This CDR3 region has 15 residues. DNA of the CDR3: TGTGCCAGCAGACCGGGACAATTGAGAAACACTGAAGCTTTCTTT. This codes for CASRPGQLRNTEAFF.

This chain links TRBV28 with TRBJ1-1; TRBD1 aligns across 9 bases. The CDR3 has 17 residues. Germline assignment: CDR1 MDHEN and CDR2 SYDVKM. V lost 6 bases to trimming and J lost 5 bases; unmatched junction nucleotides: 16. CDR3 sequence (DNA): TGTGCCAGCAGCCAAGCAACAGGGGGACAGGGACGGACTGAAGCTTTCTTT. As protein: CASSQATGGQGRTEAFF. Full variable domain (missing parts from reference TRBV28 and TRBJ1-1): DVKVTQSSRYLVKRTGEKVFLECVQDMDHENMFWYRQDPGLGLRLIYFSYDVKMKEKGDIPEGYSVSREKKERFSLILESASTNQTSMYLCASSQATGGQGRTEAFFGQGTRLTVV.

The sample holds many counts of this clonotype. This sequence joins TRBV29-1 and TRBJ1-1; no clear D gene. CDR1 SQVTM and CDR2 ANQGSEA come from the germline V gene. This CDR3 is built from 13 residues. V dropped 3 bases and J dropped 0 bases, with 8 bases sitting between them. CDR3 amino acids: CSVEREMNTEAFF. The CDR3 DNA sequence: TGCAGCGTTGAGCGGGAAATGAACACTGAAGCTTTCTTT.

This clonotype was recorded many times. V and J are TRBV12-3 or TRBV12-4 and TRBJ1-1, with D maybe TRBD1 (5 bases). V dropped 5 bases and J dropped 2 bases, with 12 bases sitting between them. The CDR3 is 14 residues long. CDR3 DNA: TGTGCCAGCAGTATTGACAGCGTTAACACTGAAGCTTTCTTT. Amino acid sequence: CASSIDSVNTEAFF.

This chain joins TRBV10-1 and TRBJ2-5; D not resolved. This CDR3 has 13 amino acids. Trimming took off 5 bases at V and 2 bases at J, with 9 bases between the two ends. Germline CDR1 WNHNN, CDR2 SYGVQD (reference sequence). The DNA for the CDR3 is TGCGCCAGCAGTCCATCGAGGCAAGAGACCCAGTACTTC. The encoded protein is CASSPSRQETQYF.

This clonotype was counted many times. This CDR3 reads CASSLENGHNEKLFF. DNA of the CDR3: TGCGCCAGCAGCTTGGAAAACGGTCATAATGAAAAACTGTTTTTT. The chain uses TRBV5-1 and TRBJ1-4, with D unresolved. CDR1 and CDR2 from the germline V gene are SGHRS and YFSETQ. This CDR3 is 15 amino acids long. The V and J ends lost 0 bases and 4 bases respectively, with 10 bases between them.

The V and J genes are TRBV5-1 and TRBJ2-7; 7 nucleotides agree with TRBD2. The CDR3 has 18 residues. CDR1 is SGHRS, CDR2 YFSETQ, per germline. Losses at the gene ends were 0 bases for V and 3 bases for J; bases not matched to a gene: 15. DNA for the CDR3: TGCGCCAGCAGCTTGGCCTGGGGCTATGGACTAGATGACTACGAGCAGTACTTC. Its translation: CASSLAWGYGLDDYEQYF. Based on the CDR3 plus reference TRBV5-1 and TRBJ2-7, the full variable domain is KAGVTQTPRYLIKTRGQQVTLSCSPISGHRSVSWYQQTPGQGLQFLFEYFSETQRNKGNFPGRFSGRQFSNSRSEMNVSTLELGDSALYLCASSLAWGYGLDDYEQYFGPGTRLTVT.